This passage covers 19 T cell receptor beta chains from one sample sequenced in a study of cytomegalovirus exposure and HLA in healthy donors. Primers for the PCR totalled 60 Vbeta and 13 Jbeta. Clones were read by immunoSEQ multiplex PCR, and TCRdb kept only the in-frame ones, dropping some. The sample has fewer than 110,000 clones; roughly 74% are singletons. The sequenced sample consisted of PBMCs. The receptors stem from a woman aged 40 to 50 in good health and CMV-seronegative.

This chain joins TRBV30 and TRBJ2-5; D call uncertain. The DNA end lines up better with TRBJ2-7; the J call may be wrong. CDR1 and CDR2 from the germline V gene are GTSNPN and SVGIG (reference sequence). The CDR3 is made up of 11 amino acids. Written as DNA, the CDR3 is TGTGCCTGGAGTGTCTCCTACGAGCAGTACTTC. Encoded protein: CAWSVSYEQYF.

A single count supports this clone. The chain links TRBV19 to TRBJ1-4, with TRBD1 matching 9 bases. This CDR3 has 17 residues. The V gene end was trimmed by 6 bases and the J gene end by 2 bases; junction bases not matched to a gene: 10. Germline CDR1 LNHDA, CDR2 SQIVND (reference sequence). CDR3: CASSGQGTGPTNEKLFF. The CDR3 region has the DNA TGTGCCAGTAGCGGCCAGGGGACAGGGCCTACTAATGAAAAACTGTTTTTT.

The CDR3: CASSLEIRGLYEQYF. Here the CDR3 DNA reads TGTGCCAGCAGCTTAGAGATCAGGGGGCTGTACGAGCAGTACTTC. The chain carries TRBV7-9 and TRBJ2-7, with 8 bases that match TRBD1. Unmatched junction bases numbered 6, after V lost 1 base and J lost 4 bases. The length of the CDR3 is 15 residues. Germline V gene lookup returns CDR1 SEHNR and CDR2 FQNEAQ (reference sequence).

The chain uses TRBV19 and TRBJ2-2; D is uncertain. Germline loops: CDR1 LNHDA, CDR2 SQIVND (reference sequence). V lost 3 bases to trimming and J lost 6 bases, with 11 bases between them. The CDR3 has 14 residues. The CDR3 region is CASSMGSGPGELFF. For the CDR3, the DNA is TGTGCCAGTAGTATGGGCTCTGGTCCCGGGGAGCTGTTTTTT.

This chain connects TRBV5-1 to TRBJ2-3; 8 positions agree with TRBD1. J was trimmed by 7 bases and V by 0 bases; bases with no gene match: 4. Germline V gene sequence: CDR1 SGHRS, CDR2 YFSETQ. CDR3 length: 14 amino acids. The CDR3 sequence: CASSLAGQGNTQYF. Written as DNA, the CDR3 is TGCGCCAGCAGCTTGGCCGGACAGGGAAATACGCAGTATTTT.

The CDR3, as DNA: TGTGCCAGTAGTCCACGACTGGGACAGGGGGACACTGAAGCTTTCTTT. It yields the protein CASSPRLGQGDTEAFF. The chain joins TRBV19 to TRBJ1-1; 11 bases agree with TRBD1. The CDR3 is 16 amino acids. CDR1 and CDR2 from the germline V gene are LNHDA and SQIVND (reference sequence). Trimming at V came to 5 bases and at J to 3 bases, leaving 8 bases not matched to a gene.

This clone was detected only a few times. This rearrangement joins TRBV2 to TRBJ2-6; 7 nucleotides match TRBD1. The junction had 12 bases not matched to a gene; V was cut back by 7 bases and J by 0 bases. This CDR3 comprises 18 residues. In germline, CDR1 is SNHLY, CDR2 FYNNEI. The CDR3 DNA follows: TGTGCCAGCAAAAGGGGCCAGGGGGTCTCCTCTGGGGCCAACGTCCTGACTTTC. As protein: CASKRGQGVSSGANVLTF.

The chain joins TRBV10-2 to TRBJ1-6; no firm D call. Germline assignment: CDR1 WSHSY and CDR2 SAAADI. Trimming left V 4 bases short and J 11 bases short, with 12 bases between. The CDR3 length is 13 residues. The CDR3, as DNA: TGCGCCAGCAGTGGGCAAAACCTTACACCCCTCCACTTT. The encoded protein is CASSGQNLTPLHF.

The chain joins TRBV4-3 to TRBJ2-3, with a tentative D call TRBD2 (6 bases). The ends were cut back, 1 base at V and 6 bases at J, with 8 bases in the middle. Germline values: CDR1 LGHNA, CDR2 YSLEER. The CDR3 spans 13 residues. DNA of the CDR3: TGCGCCAGCAGCCAAGCCAGCGGGGATACGCAGTATTTT. The encoded protein is CASSQASGDTQYF.

V gene TRBV7-9 combines with J gene TRBJ1-1; D gene unclear. This CDR3 has 10 amino acids. Trimming took 5 bases from V and 4 from J, leaving 2 bases between them. Germline assignment: CDR1 SEHNR and CDR2 FQNEAQ (reference sequence). CDR3 protein: CASSRTEAFF. CDR3 sequence (DNA): TGTGCCAGCAGCCGCACTGAAGCTTTCTTT. Full variable domain (outside the CDR3, taken from reference TRBV7-9 and TRBJ1-1): DTGVSQNPRHKITKRGQNVTFRCDPISEHNRLYWYRQTLGQGPEFLTYFQNEAQLEKSRLLSDRFSAERPKGSFSTLEIQRTEQGDSAMYLCASSRTEAFFGQGTRLTVV.

Notes on this clone: An end of the junction does not agree with germline; a read error may underlie this. The identical CDR3 is also encoded by other nucleotide sequences in the sample. The V gene is TRBV7-9, the J gene TRBJ1-1; a possible D gene is TRBD1 (6 bases). The germline CDR1 and CDR2 sequences are SEHNR and FQNEAQ (reference sequence). The CDR3 spans 17 residues. The CDR3 DNA is TGTTCCAGCAGGCCCGCCCGGGACACCATTCTGAACACTGAAGCTTTCTTT. Protein: CSSRPARDTILNTEAFF.

The chain links TRBV11-3 to TRBJ2-2, with a possible D match to TRBD2 (5 bases). The CDR3 consists of 17 residues. The germline gives CDR1 SGHNT, CDR2 YENEEA. V shed 1 base and J shed 0 bases, with 12 bases lying between them. The CDR3 nucleotides read TGTGCCAGCAGCTTAGGCGGAGGAAGAGCGAACACCGGGGAGCTGTTTTTT. Its protein product is CASSLGGGRANTGELFF.

V usage is TRBV7-9 and J usage is TRBJ2-1, with D possibly being TRBD2 (5 bases). The germline CDR1 and CDR2 sequences are SEHNR and FQNEAQ (reference sequence). The CDR3 is made up of 15 amino acids. Trimming pared 5 bases from V and 0 bases from J, leaving 11 bases between. CDR3 bases: TGTGCCAGCAGCGTCCTGGCGGGCTCCTACAATGAGCAGTTCTTC. It specifies CASSVLAGSYNEQFF.

The chain has TRBV28 and TRBJ2-1; 7 bases map to TRBD2. V was pared by 6 bases and J by 5 bases, with 7 bases of the junction left unmatched. CDR3 length: 14 residues. Germline CDR1 and CDR2: MDHEN and SYDVKM. The CDR3 DNA is TGTGCCAGCAGGCTAAGACTAGCCGACAATGAGCAGTTCTTC. Amino acid sequence: CASRLRLADNEQFF.

This clone was counted between two and nine times. The chain couples TRBV6-1 to TRBJ2-5, with D possibly being TRBD2 (5 bases). Germline V gene lookup returns CDR1 MNHNS and CDR2 SASEGT. The CDR3 is made up of 15 amino acids. Deletions cut 2 bases from V and 2 bases from J, with 12 bases between. The CDR3 coding sequence is TGTGCCAGCAGTGAAAATCGCGAGCGGCAAGAGACCCAGTACTTC. The encoded protein is CASSENRERQETQYF.

The V gene is TRBV7-9, the J gene TRBJ2-7; D gene uncertain. The germline CDR1 and CDR2 sequences are SEHNR and FQNEAQ (reference sequence). V was clipped by 2 bases and J by 2 bases, with 10 bases between them. This CDR3 region has 14 residues. CDR3 sequence reads: CASSLPRDTYEQYF. For the CDR3, the DNA is TGTGCCAGCAGCTTACCTAGAGATACCTACGAGCAGTACTTC.

In its sample, this clone was seen a few times. V is TRBV28 and J is TRBJ2-2, with 7 bases matching TRBD2. This CDR3 contains 16 residues. V shed 6 bases and J 4 bases; nucleotides not matched to a gene: 11. CDR1 and CDR2 (germline): MDHEN, SYDVKM. CDR3 in amino acids: CASSRRGGSATGELFF. In nucleotides, the CDR3 is TGTGCCAGCAGCCGTCGTGGCGGGAGCGCCACCGGGGAGCTGTTTTTT.

As DNA, the CDR3 is TGCGCCAGCAGCTACCGGGGGAACACTGAAGCTTTCTTT. Translation: CASSYRGNTEAFF. The chain links TRBV5-1 to TRBJ1-1; no definite D call. This CDR3 region has 13 residues. V lost 3 bases, J lost 1 base, and 7 bases lay in between. Germline values: CDR1 SGHRS, CDR2 YFSETQ.

This clone occurred once. The chain couples TRBV9 to TRBJ1-4, with 7 bases identical to TRBD1. CDR3 size: 16 residues. Germline V CDR1 and CDR2: SGDLS, YYNGEE. V was clipped by 3 bases and J by 4 bases; unmatched bases: 9. CDR3 bases: TGTGCCAGCAGCGCACGACAGGGCCTCTTTAATGAAAAACTGTTTTTT. Translating it yields CASSARQGLFNEKLFF.